A single sample is the source of the 12 T cell receptor beta chains below, sequenced in a study of human thymus T cells. The repertoire was sequenced with immunoSEQ multiplex PCR; TCRdb's copy has only in-frame clones and lacks some. The top ten clones hold around 0.025% of a sample with under 150,000 clones, around 94% of them seen once. It was from resections taken during corrective heart surgery that the thymus tissue came. The material sequenced was thymus tissue. These receptors all stem from a boy younger than two with a congenital heart defect but otherwise immunologically healthy.

This clone was detected once. The chain couples TRBV5-4 to TRBJ2-7; tentative D call: TRBD2 (5 bases). Trimming removed 4 bases from V and 6 bases from J, with 11 bases in between. CDR3 length: 12 amino acids. Germline V gene lookup returns CDR1 SGHNT and CDR2 YYREEE (reference sequence). CDR3 nucleotide sequence: TGTGCCAGCAGCAGACCCGGGGTCGAGCAGTACTTC. It is translated as CASSRPGVEQYF.

The genes are TRBV2 and TRBJ1-6; TRBD1 agrees at 8 bases. J gave up 9 bases and V 5 bases, and 6 bases lay outside the gene matches. Germline values: CDR1 SNHLY, CDR2 FYNNEI. CDR3 length equals 14 residues. The CDR3 DNA reads as TGTGCCAGCAGTTTGGACAGGGAAGGTTCACCCCTCCACTTT. It specifies CASSLDREGSPLHF.

The DNA of the CDR3 is TGTGCCAGCAGCAGGATTGAGCAGTTCTTC. Protein: CASSRIEQFF. The chain links TRBV5-5 to TRBJ2-1; D ambiguous. V lost 4 bases and J 9 bases, leaving 5 bases between the germline ends. The CDR3 has 10 residues. CDR1 is SGHKS, CDR2 YYEKEE, per germline (reference sequence).

This clone has just one count. The chain employs TRBV4-1 and TRBJ2-7; TRBD2 aligns across 8 bases. J was trimmed by 3 bases and V by 0 bases; bases with no gene match: 10. CDR1 is MGHRA, CDR2 YSYEKL, per germline. This CDR3 spans 17 amino acids. This chain's CDR3 is CASSQELSKRGNYEQYF. Written as DNA, the CDR3 is TGCGCCAGCAGCCAAGAGCTTAGCAAGCGGGGGAACTACGAGCAGTACTTC.

This chain joins TRBV4-3 and TRBJ2-3, with no clear D. Germline V lookup: CDR1 LGHNA, CDR2 YSLEER. This CDR3 region has 17 residues. V lost 0 bases to trimming and J lost 0 bases, with 13 bases between them. CDR3 DNA sequence: TGCGCCAGCAGCCAAGATGTCCCGGGTTCTAGCACAGATACGCAGTATTTT. This translates into CASSQDVPGSSTDTQYF.

V usage is TRBV28 and J usage is TRBJ1-1; unclear D gene. Trimming left V 4 bases short and J 0 bases short, with 12 bases between. Germline CDR1 is MDHEN and CDR2 is SYDVKM. The CDR3 contains 15 residues. CDR3 sequence (DNA): TGTGCCAGCAGTTACGAGAGGCGGATGAACACTGAAGCTTTCTTT. Its protein is CASSYERRMNTEAFF.

This sequence joins TRBV30 and TRBJ1-2; TRBD1 is a possible D gene (5 bases). CDR3 length: 13 amino acids. The V and J ends lost 4 bases and 6 bases respectively, with 15 bases between them. Germline V lookup: CDR1 GTSNPN, CDR2 SVGIG (reference sequence). The CDR3, as DNA: TGTGCCTGGACAGGGAGACTTAGGGATGGCTACACCTTC. Amino acids: CAWTGRLRDGYTF.

This clone was observed a few times. The chain recombines TRBV18 with TRBJ1-1; a weak D match, TRBD1 (6 bases). This CDR3 spans 16 amino acids. V shed 6 bases and J shed 1 base, with 18 bases lying between them. Per the germline V gene, CDR1 is KGHSH and CDR2 is LQKENI. This CDR3 is CASSPNRDRWNTEAFF. The CDR3 region has the DNA TGTGCCAGCTCTCCGAACAGGGACCGCTGGAACACTGAAGCTTTCTTT. Together with reference TRBV18 and TRBJ1-1, the CDR3 gives the full variable domain: NAGVMQNPRHLVRRRGQEARLRCSPMKGHSHVYWYRQLPEEGLKFMVYLQKENIIDESGMPKERFSAEFPKEGPSILRIQQVVRGDSAAYFCASSPNRDRWNTEAFFGQGTRLTVV.

The chain couples TRBV4-2 to TRBJ2-1, with D perhaps matching TRBD1 (5 bases). The CDR3 totals 16 residues. Germline lookup yields CDR1 LGHNA and CDR2 YNFKEQ. V was clipped by 2 bases and J by 3 bases, with 14 bases between them. CDR3 region: CASSQNDSTLYNEQFF. CDR3 coding DNA: TGTGCCAGCAGCCAAAATGACAGTACCCTCTACAATGAGCAGTTCTTC.

This rearrangement joins TRBV7-3 to TRBJ2-5; tentatively, D is TRBD2 (5 bases). The germline gives CDR1 SGHTA, CDR2 FQGTGA. V lost 5 bases and J lost 3, with 10 bases in between. The CDR3 runs to 13 residues. This chain's CDR3 is CASSPPGEETQYF. The CDR3 bases are TGTGCCAGCAGCCCCCCCGGGGAAGAGACCCAGTACTTC.

The chain has TRBV27 and TRBJ1-6; 8 bases fit TRBD1. The J segment lost 7 bases and the V segment lost 4 bases, leaving 15 bases of the junction unmatched. This CDR3 comprises 18 residues. CDR1 and CDR2 (germline): MNHEY, SMNVEV (reference sequence). CDR3 sequence reads: CASSYKVGRGRWNSPLHF. The CDR3 nucleotides read TGTGCCAGCAGTTATAAGGTGGGCAGGGGGCGATGGAATTCACCCCTCCACTTT.

The CDR3 bases are TGTGCCAGCAGTTTAGAAACTAGCGGGGTGGGGACCCAGTACTTC. Amino acid sequence: CASSLETSGVGTQYF. The chain links TRBV27 to TRBJ2-5, with 10 bases that match TRBD2. CDR3 length: 15 amino acids. Germline loops: CDR1 MNHEY, CDR2 SMNVEV (reference sequence). Unmatched junction bases numbered 7, after V lost 2 bases and J lost 7 bases.